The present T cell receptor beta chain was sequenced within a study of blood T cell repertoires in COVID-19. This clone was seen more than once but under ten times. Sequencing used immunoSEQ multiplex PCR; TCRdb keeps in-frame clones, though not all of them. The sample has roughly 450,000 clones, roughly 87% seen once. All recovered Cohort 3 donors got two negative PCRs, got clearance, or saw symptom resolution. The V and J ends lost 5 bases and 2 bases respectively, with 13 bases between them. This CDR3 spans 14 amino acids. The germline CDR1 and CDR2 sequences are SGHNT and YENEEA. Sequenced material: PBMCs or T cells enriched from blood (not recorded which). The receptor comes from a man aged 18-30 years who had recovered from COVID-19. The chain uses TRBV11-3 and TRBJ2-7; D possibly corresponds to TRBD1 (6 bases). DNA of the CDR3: TGTGCCAGCAGCCCAGGGACATCGGCCTACGAGCAGTACTTC. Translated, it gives CASSPGTSAYEQYF.